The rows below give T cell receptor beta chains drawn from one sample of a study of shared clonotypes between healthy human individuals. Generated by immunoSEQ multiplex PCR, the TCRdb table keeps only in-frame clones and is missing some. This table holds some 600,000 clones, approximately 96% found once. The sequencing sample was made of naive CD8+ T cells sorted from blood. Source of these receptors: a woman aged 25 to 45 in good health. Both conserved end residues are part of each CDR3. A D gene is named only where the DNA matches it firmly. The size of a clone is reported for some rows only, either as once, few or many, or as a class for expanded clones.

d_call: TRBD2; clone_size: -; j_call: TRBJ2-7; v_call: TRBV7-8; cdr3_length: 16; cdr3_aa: CASSLRGQGGTYEQYF; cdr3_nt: TGTGCCAGCAGCTTAAGGGGTCAGGGAGGGACCTACGAGCAGTACTTC
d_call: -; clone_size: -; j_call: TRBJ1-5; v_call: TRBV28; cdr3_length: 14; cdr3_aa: CASSFRGGNQPQHF; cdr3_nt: TGTGCCAGCAGTTTTCGTGGGGGCAATCAGCCCCAGCATTTT
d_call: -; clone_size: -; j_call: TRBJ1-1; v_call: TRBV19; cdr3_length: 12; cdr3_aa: CASRTENTEAFF; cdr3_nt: TGTGCCAGTAGGACAGAGAACACTGAAGCTTTCTTT
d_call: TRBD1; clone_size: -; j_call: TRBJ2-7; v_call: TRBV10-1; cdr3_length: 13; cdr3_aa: CASSAAGGNEQYF; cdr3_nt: TGCGCCAGCAGTGCGGCAGGGGGCAACGAGCAGTACTTC
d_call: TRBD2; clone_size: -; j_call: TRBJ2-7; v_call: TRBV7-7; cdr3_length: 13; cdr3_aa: CASSSGLNYEQYF; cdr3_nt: TGTGCCAGCAGCTCGGGACTAAACTACGAGCAGTACTTC
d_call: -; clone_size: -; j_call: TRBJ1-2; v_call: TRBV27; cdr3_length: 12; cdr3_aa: CASSLGGDGYTF; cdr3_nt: TGTGCCAGCAGTTTGGGGGGGGATGGCTACACCTTC
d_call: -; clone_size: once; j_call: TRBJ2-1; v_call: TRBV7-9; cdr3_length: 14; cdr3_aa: CASSLGGRYNEQFF; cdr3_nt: TGTGCCAGCAGCTTAGGGGGACGGTACAATGAGCAGTTCTTC
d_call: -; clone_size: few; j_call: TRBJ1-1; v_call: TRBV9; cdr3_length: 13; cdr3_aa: CASSVAPNTEAFF; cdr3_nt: TGTGCCAGCAGCGTGGCCCCTAACACTGAAGCTTTCTTT
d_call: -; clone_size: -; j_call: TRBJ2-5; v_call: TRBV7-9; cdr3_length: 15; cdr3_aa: CASSSELGRLGTQYF; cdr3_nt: TGTGCCAGCAGCAGTGAGCTGGGGCGCTTAGGGACCCAGTACTTC
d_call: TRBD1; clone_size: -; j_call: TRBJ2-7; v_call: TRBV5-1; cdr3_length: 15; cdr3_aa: CASSLVGQGDGEQYF; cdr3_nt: TGCGCCAGCAGCTTGGTCGGACAGGGTGATGGCGAGCAGTACTTC
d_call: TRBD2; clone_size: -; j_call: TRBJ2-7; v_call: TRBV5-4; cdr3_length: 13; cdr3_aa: CASSPGLEYEQYF; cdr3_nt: TGTGCCAGCAGCCCGGGACTAGAGTACGAGCAGTACTTC
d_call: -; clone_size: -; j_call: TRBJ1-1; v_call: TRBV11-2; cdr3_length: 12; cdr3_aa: CASSWGGTEAFF; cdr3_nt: TGTGCCAGCAGCTGGGGCGGCACTGAAGCTTTCTTT
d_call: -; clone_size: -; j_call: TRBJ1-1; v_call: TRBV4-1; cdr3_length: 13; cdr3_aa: CASSPGGGYEAFF; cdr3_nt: TGCGCCAGCAGCCCGGGGGGAGGGTATGAAGCTTTCTTT
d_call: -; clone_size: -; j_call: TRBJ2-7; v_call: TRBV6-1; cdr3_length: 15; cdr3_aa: CASRSVENFNYEQYF; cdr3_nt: TGTGCCAGCAGGTCCGTAGAAAACTTCAACTACGAGCAGTACTTC
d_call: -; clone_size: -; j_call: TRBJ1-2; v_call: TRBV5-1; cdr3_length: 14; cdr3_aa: CASSLEGSNYGYTF; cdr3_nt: TGCGCCAGCAGCTTGGAAGGGTCTAACTATGGCTACACCTTC
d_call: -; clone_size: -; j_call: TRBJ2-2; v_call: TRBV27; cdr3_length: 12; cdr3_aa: CASSHNTGELFF; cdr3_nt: TGTGCCAGCAGTCATAACACCGGGGAGCTGTTTTTT
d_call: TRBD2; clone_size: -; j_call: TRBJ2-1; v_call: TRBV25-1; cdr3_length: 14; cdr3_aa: CASMMGLAGVRQFF; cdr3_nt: TGTGCCAGCATGATGGGACTAGCGGGAGTGCGGCAGTTCTTC
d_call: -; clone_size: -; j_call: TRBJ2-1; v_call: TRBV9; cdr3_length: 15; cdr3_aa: CASSVVGSSYNEQFF; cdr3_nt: TGTGCCAGCAGCGTAGTAGGGAGCTCCTACAATGAGCAGTTCTTC
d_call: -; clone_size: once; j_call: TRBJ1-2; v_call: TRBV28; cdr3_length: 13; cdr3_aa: CASSPTGYYGYTF; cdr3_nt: TGTGCCAGCAGTCCAACGGGATACTATGGCTACACCTTC
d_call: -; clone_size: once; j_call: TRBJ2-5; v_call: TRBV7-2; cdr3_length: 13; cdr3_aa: CASSLGPGETQYF; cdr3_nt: TGTGCCAGCAGCCTGGGACCCGGTGAAACCCAGTACTTC
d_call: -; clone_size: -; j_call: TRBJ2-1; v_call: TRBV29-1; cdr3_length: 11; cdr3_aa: CSVGVYNEQFF; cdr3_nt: TGCAGCGTTGGGGTATACAATGAGCAGTTCTTC
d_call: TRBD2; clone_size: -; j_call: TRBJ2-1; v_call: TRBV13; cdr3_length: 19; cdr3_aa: CASSFGLAETPRLYNEQFF; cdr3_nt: TGTGCCAGCAGCTTCGGACTAGCGGAAACCCCCCGATTATACAATGAGCAGTTCTTC
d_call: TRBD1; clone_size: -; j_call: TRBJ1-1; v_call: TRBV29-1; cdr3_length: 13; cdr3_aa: CSVWTGDNTEAFF; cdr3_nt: TGCAGCGTATGGACAGGGGACAACACTGAAGCTTTCTTT
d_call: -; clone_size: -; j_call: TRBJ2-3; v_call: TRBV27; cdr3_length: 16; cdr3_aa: CASSLRGAGVTDTQYF; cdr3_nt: TGTGCCAGCAGTTTGAGAGGGGCTGGCGTTACAGATACGCAGTATTTT
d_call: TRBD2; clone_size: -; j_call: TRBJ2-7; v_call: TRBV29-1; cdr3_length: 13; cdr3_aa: CSVEVAGVHEQYF; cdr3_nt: TGCAGCGTTGAAGTAGCGGGAGTCCACGAGCAGTACTTC
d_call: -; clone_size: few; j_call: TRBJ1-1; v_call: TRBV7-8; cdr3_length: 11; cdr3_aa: CASSLDREAFF; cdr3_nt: TGTGCCAGCAGCTTAGACAGGGAAGCTTTCTTT
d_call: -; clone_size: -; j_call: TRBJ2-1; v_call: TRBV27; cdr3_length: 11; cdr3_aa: CASSLDNEQFF; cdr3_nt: TGTGCCAGCAGTTTAGATAATGAGCAGTTCTTC
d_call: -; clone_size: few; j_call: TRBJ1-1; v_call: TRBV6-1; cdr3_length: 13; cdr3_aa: CASSSSGGYEAFF; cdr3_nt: TGTGCCAGCAGTTCATCGGGGGGATATGAAGCTTTCTTT
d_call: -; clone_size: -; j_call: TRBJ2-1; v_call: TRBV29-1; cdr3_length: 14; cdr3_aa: CSVGPRSSYNEQFF; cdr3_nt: TGCAGCGTTGGACCCAGGAGCTCCTACAATGAGCAGTTCTTC
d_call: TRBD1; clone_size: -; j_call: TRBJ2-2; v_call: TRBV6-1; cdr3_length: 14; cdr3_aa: CASSWGTGSGELFF; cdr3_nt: TGTGCCAGCAGTTGGGGGACAGGGTCCGGGGAGCTGTTTTTT
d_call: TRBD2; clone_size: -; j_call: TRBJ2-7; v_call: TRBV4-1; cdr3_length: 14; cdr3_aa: CASSQESGRGEQYF; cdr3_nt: TGCGCCAGCAGCCAAGAGTCCGGGAGGGGCGAGCAGTACTTC
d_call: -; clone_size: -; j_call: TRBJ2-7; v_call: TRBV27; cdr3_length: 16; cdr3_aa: CASSFSGGGFPYEQYF; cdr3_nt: TGTGCCAGCAGTTTTTCTGGGGGGGGCTTTCCGTACGAGCAGTACTTC
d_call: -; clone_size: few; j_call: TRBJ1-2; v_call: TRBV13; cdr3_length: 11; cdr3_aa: CASSSLSGYTF; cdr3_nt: TGTGCCAGCTCCAGTTTGAGTGGCTACACCTTC
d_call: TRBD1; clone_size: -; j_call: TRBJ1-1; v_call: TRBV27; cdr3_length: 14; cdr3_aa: CASSLGQVGTEAFF; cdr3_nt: TGTGCCAGCAGTTTAGGACAGGTTGGGACTGAAGCTTTCTTT
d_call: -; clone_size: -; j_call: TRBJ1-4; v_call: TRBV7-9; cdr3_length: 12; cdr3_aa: CASSGGDEKLFF; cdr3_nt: TGTGCCAGCAGCGGGGGGGATGAAAAACTGTTTTTT
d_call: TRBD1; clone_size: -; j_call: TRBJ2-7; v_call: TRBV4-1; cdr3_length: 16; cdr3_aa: CASSQVSTGILDEQYF; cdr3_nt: TGCGCCAGCAGCCAAGTTTCGACAGGGATTCTTGACGAGCAGTACTTC
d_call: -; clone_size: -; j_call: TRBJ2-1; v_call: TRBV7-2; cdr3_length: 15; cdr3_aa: CASSLGGGGYNEQFF; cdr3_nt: TGTGCCAGCAGCCTAGGCGGGGGCGGCTACAATGAGCAGTTCTTC
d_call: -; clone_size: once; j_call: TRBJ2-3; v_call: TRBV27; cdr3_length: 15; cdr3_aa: CASRGRVSSTDTQYF; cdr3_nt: TGTGCCAGCAGGGGCCGGGTGTCTAGCACAGATACGCAGTATTTT
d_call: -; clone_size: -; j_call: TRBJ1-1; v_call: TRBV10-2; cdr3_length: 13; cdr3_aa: CAISMGGRDEAFF; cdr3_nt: TGCGCCATCTCGATGGGGGGGAGAGATGAAGCTTTCTTT
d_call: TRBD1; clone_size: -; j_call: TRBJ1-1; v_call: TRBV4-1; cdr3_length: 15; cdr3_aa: CASSQLGQTNTEAFF; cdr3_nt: TGCGCCAGCAGCCAACTGGGACAGACGAACACTGAAGCTTTCTTT
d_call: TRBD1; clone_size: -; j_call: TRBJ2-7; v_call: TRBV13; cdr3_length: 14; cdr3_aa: CASSPRTGLNEQYF; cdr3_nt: TGTGCCAGCAGCCCGCGGACAGGGCTCAACGAGCAGTACTTC
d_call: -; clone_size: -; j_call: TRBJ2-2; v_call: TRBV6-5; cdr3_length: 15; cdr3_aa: CASSYSAGNTGELFF; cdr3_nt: TGTGCCAGCAGTTACTCTGCGGGGAACACCGGGGAGCTGTTTTTT
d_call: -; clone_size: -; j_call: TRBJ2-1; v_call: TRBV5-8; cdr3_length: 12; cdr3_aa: CASSVYRGEQFF; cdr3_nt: TGTGCCAGCAGCGTCTACCGCGGGGAGCAGTTCTTC
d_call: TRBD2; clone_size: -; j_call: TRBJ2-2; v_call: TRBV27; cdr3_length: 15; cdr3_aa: CASSPGLAPGGELFF; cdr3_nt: TGTGCCAGCAGTCCGGGACTAGCGCCCGGCGGGGAGCTGTTTTTT
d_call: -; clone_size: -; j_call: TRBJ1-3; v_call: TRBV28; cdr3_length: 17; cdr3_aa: CASSPWAGAVSGNTIYF; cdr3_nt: TGTGCCAGCAGTCCCTGGGCAGGGGCCGTCTCTGGAAACACCATATATTTT
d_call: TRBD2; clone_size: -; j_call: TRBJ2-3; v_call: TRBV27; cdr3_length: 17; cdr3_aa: CASSSTPGLAGTDTQYF; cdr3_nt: TGTGCCAGCAGCTCAACGCCGGGACTAGCGGGAACAGATACGCAGTATTTT
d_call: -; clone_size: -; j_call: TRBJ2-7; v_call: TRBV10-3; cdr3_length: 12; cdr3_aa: CAISDSRDEQYF; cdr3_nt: TGTGCCATCAGCGACTCACGGGACGAGCAGTACTTC
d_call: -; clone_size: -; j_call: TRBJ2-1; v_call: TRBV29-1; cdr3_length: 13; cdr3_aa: CSVDYSSYNEQFF; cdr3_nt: TGCAGCGTAGACTACAGCTCCTACAATGAGCAGTTCTTC
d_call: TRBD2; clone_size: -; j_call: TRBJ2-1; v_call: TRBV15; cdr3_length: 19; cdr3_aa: CATSRSGLAVGSSYNEQFF; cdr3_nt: TGTGCCACCAGCAGGTCGGGACTAGCGGTCGGGAGCTCCTACAATGAGCAGTTCTTC
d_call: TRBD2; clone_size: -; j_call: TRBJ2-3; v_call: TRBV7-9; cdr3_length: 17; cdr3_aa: CASSLGGEGARADTQYF; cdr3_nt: TGTGCCAGCAGCTTAGGCGGGGAGGGAGCAAGGGCAGATACGCAGTATTTT
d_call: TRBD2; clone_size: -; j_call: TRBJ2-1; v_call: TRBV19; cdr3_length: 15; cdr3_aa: CASSIILAGVGEQFF; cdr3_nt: TGTGCCAGTAGTATTATTCTAGCGGGAGTAGGTGAGCAGTTCTTC
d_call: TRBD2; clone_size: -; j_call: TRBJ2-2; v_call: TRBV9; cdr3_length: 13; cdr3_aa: CASKAGNTGELFF; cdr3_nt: TGTGCCAGCAAAGCGGGAAACACCGGGGAGCTGTTTTTT
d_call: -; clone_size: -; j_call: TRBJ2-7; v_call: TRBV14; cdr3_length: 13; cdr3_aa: CASSQEMTDEQYF; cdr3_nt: TGTGCCAGCAGCCAAGAAATGACCGACGAGCAGTACTTC
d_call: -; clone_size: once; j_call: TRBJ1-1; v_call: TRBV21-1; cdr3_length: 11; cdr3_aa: CASRTGGEAFF; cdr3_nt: TGTGCCAGCAGGACAGGGGGCGAAGCTTTCTTT
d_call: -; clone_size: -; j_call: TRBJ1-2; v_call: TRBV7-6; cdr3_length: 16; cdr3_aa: CASSLGSLIMSDGYTF; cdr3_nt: TGTGCCAGCAGCTTAGGCTCCCTGATCATGTCGGATGGCTACACCTTC